A single sample is the source of the 21 T cell receptor beta chains below, sequenced in a study of cytomegalovirus exposure and HLA in healthy donors. 13 Jbeta primers and 60 Vbeta primers were used for the PCR. TCRdb keeps only in-frame clones here, not all; method: immunoSEQ multiplex PCR. The data show 150,000 or so clones, more than 70% seen once. Sequences were obtained from PBMCs. The receptors were sampled from a man aged 18 to 35 in good health and CMV-seropositive.

The genes are TRBV6-5 and TRBJ2-3, with a tentative D call TRBD2 (6 bases). V lost 3 bases, J lost 1 base, and 14 bases lay in between. The CDR3 has 16 amino acids. Germline V gene sequence: CDR1 MNHEY, CDR2 SVGAGI. The CDR3 is CASSYRRASGTDTQYF. The CDR3 bases are TGTGCCAGCAGTTATCGGCGTGCTAGCGGCACAGATACGCAGTATTTT.

This clone was detected once. The chain joins TRBV6-5 to TRBJ1-2, with TRBD1 matching over 11 bases. Germline V gene lookup returns CDR1 MNHEY and CDR2 SVGAGI. This CDR3 has 15 residues. J gave up 2 bases and V 5 bases, and 4 bases lay outside the gene matches. CDR3 residues: CASSPGQGANYGYTF. CDR3 coding DNA: TGTGCCAGCAGTCCTGGACAGGGGGCCAACTATGGCTACACCTTC.

This clone has just one count. The chain carries TRBV4-1 and TRBJ2-1, with D uncertain. The CDR3 runs 15 residues. V dropped 1 base and J dropped 7 bases, with 14 bases sitting between them. Germline CDR1 reads MGHRA; CDR2 reads YSYEKL. The CDR3 loop is CASSQGLVAGNEQFF. CDR3 bases: TGCGCCAGCAGCCAAGGGTTAGTAGCTGGGAATGAGCAGTTCTTC.

The V and J genes are TRBV7-3 and TRBJ2-3; D is ambiguous. CDR1 is SGHTA and CDR2 is FQGTGA in the germline V gene. V shed 5 bases and J shed 5 bases, with 8 bases lying between them. The CDR3 has 12 residues. The CDR3 DNA follows: TGTGCCAGCAGCCGGCCAGGAGATACGCAGTATTTT. Amino acids: CASSRPGDTQYF.

This chain joins TRBV6-6 and TRBJ2-1; 10 nucleotides agree with TRBD1. The V and J ends lost 0 bases and 10 bases, in that order; junction bases with no gene match: 6. The CDR3 is 15 residues long. Germline assignment: CDR1 MNHNY and CDR2 SVGAGI (reference sequence). CDR3 sequence: CASSYSGTGVGEQFF. The CDR3 bases are TGTGCCAGCAGTTACTCCGGGACAGGGGTGGGGGAGCAGTTCTTC.

This clone has only a few counts. The gene calls are TRBV11-2 and TRBJ2-7; the D is unclear. V lost 3 bases and J 6 bases, leaving 9 bases between the germline ends. Germline loops: CDR1 SGHAT, CDR2 FQNNGV. The CDR3 spans 12 residues. Here the CDR3 DNA reads TGTGCCAGCAGCTTCTTAGCAAGCGAGCAGTACTTC. The encoded protein is CASSFLASEQYF.

This clone was recorded once. The chain has TRBV6-6 and TRBJ2-1, with D perhaps matching TRBD2 (6 bases). Trimming left V 11 bases short and J 6 bases short, with 17 bases between. CDR1 MNHNY and CDR2 SVGAGI come from the germline V gene (reference sequence). The CDR3 covers 13 residues. CDR3 bases: TGTGCCCTCGGGACGGGAGCTTCCAATGAGCAGTTCTTC. Encoded protein: CALGTGASNEQFF.

The chain couples TRBV28 to TRBJ2-5; weak D call: TRBD1 (6 bases). The CDR3 has 15 amino acids. From germline, CDR1 is MDHEN and CDR2 SYDVKM. The V end was cut by 6 bases, the J end by 3 bases, with 17 bases between. As DNA, the CDR3 is TGTGCCAGCAGCCCTCTCACTAAGGGGGAAGAGACCCAGTACTTC. Its protein product is CASSPLTKGEETQYF.

V usage is TRBV5-1 and J usage is TRBJ2-7, with 14 nucleotides matching TRBD2. There are 19 residues in the CDR3. Germline V gives CDR1 SGHRS, CDR2 YFSETQ. After removal of 3 bases from V and 2 bases from J, the junction contained 13 bases not matched to a gene. CDR3 loop: CASSSTGTSGSGGAYEQYF. CDR3 in DNA: TGCGCCAGCAGCTCCACCGGGACTAGCGGGAGTGGAGGGGCCTACGAGCAGTACTTC.

The chain couples TRBV28 to TRBJ2-7, with 12 bases lining up with TRBD2. The CDR3 consists of 14 residues. Per the germline V gene, CDR1 is MDHEN and CDR2 is SYDVKM. V gave up 6 bases and J gave up 3 bases; unmatched junction bases: 3. CDR3 sequence (DNA): TGTGCCAGCAGGGGACTAGCGGGTTACTACGAGCAGTACTTC. Residues: CASRGLAGYYEQYF.

V usage is TRBV19 and J usage is TRBJ2-7; D is perhaps TRBD2 (5 bases). V lost 5 bases, J lost 5 bases, and 16 bases lay in between. The germline CDR1 and CDR2 sequences are LNHDA and SQIVND (reference sequence). The CDR3 runs to 14 residues. CDR3 coding DNA: TGTGCCAGTAGTCGCGGATCGGGAAATAACGAGCAGTACTTC. This sequence encodes CASSRGSGNNEQYF.

V is TRBV27 and J is TRBJ1-5; D uncertain. The CDR3 is made up of 9 amino acids. CDR1 is MNHEY, CDR2 SMNVEV, per germline (reference sequence). With 11 bases removed from V and 8 bases from J, the gap between germline ends came to 7 bases. This CDR3 reads CAPPKPQHF. CDR3 DNA sequence: TGTGCCCCCCCAAAGCCCCAGCATTTT.

This chain joins TRBV2 and TRBJ2-7; 7 positions agree with TRBD1. The germline CDR1 and CDR2 sequences are SNHLY and FYNNEI. CDR3 length equals 15 residues. V lost 7 bases, J lost 2 bases, and 11 bases stayed unmatched. For the CDR3, the DNA is TGTGCCAGCACGTCGTTACCGGGACAGACCTACGAGCAGTACTTC. This codes for CASTSLPGQTYEQYF.

This chain joins TRBV5-8 and TRBJ2-1; 8 bases align to TRBD2. J lost 4 bases, V lost 7 bases, and 7 bases had no gene match. This CDR3 has 14 residues. Germline V gives CDR1 SGHTS, CDR2 YDEGEE. The CDR3 DNA reads as TGTGCCAGCCCCAGCACTAGCGGTTACAATGAGCAGTTCTTC. It encodes CASPSTSGYNEQFF.

This clone came up once. This chain joins TRBV15 and TRBJ1-1, with 7 positions matching TRBD1. The germline gives CDR1 LNHNV, CDR2 YYDKDF (reference sequence). J gave up 4 bases and V 4 bases, and 9 bases lay outside the gene matches. The CDR3 sequence is 15 residues long. The CDR3 region is CATSKRQGAGTEAFF. CDR3 DNA sequence: TGTGCCACCAGCAAAAGACAGGGTGCGGGCACTGAAGCTTTCTTT. The entire variable domain, with the rest obtained from reference TRBV15 and TRBJ1-1, is as follows: DAMVIQNPRYQVTQFGKPVTLSCSQTLNHNVMYWYQQKSSQAPKLLFHYYDKDFNNEADTPDNFQSRRPNTSFCFLDIRSPGLGDTAMYLCATSKRQGAGTEAFFGQGTRLTVV.

A remark on this clone: Additional DNA sequences in this sample encode the identical CDR3. This rearrangement joins TRBV5-1 to TRBJ1-4; D not certain. Trimming stripped 2 bases from V and 1 base from J, with 6 bases between. The CDR3 totals 14 residues. CDR1 is SGHRS, CDR2 YFSETQ, per germline. This CDR3 reads CASSFRGTNEKLFF. CDR3 DNA sequence: TGCGCCAGCAGCTTCCGGGGAACTAATGAAAAACTGTTTTTT.

The gene calls are TRBV16 and TRBJ2-7; D ambiguous. Looked up from germline, CDR1 is KGHSY and CDR2 is FQNENV. Trimming shortened V by 2 bases and J by 6 bases, and 14 bases separated the two germline ends. The CDR3 sequence is 14 residues long. The CDR3 spells CASSQDGSLLEQYF. The CDR3 DNA reads as TGTGCCAGCAGCCAAGACGGTAGCCTTCTCGAGCAGTACTTC.

The rearrangement uses TRBV15 and TRBJ2-1; 7 bases are a match to TRBD1. With V trimmed by 3 bases and J by 6 bases, 11 bases remained unmatched. This CDR3 contains 16 residues. From germline, CDR1 is LNHNV and CDR2 YYDKDF (reference sequence). The CDR3 here is CATSSPSGTAFNEQFF. The CDR3 region has the DNA TGTGCCACCAGCAGCCCATCCGGGACAGCCTTCAATGAGCAGTTCTTC.

This clone showed up just a few times. The V gene is TRBV10-1, the J gene TRBJ2-1; TRBD2 matches at 10 bases. J lost 8 bases, V lost 3 bases, and 16 bases had no gene match. The CDR3 loop spans 18 amino acids. Germline loops: CDR1 WNHNN, CDR2 SYGVQD (reference sequence). Here the CDR3 DNA reads TGCGCCAGCAGTGAAGGTAGCGGGAGGTCCGTGAAACGCCATGAGCAGTTCTTC. This codes for CASSEGSGRSVKRHEQFF.

This chain links TRBV5-4 with TRBJ1-2; D is uncertain. Germline V gene data show CDR1 as SGHNT and CDR2 as YYREEE (reference sequence). The CDR3 runs 15 residues. Trimming removed 0 bases at V and 0 bases at J, with 9 bases between. This CDR3 is CASSLEATANYGYTF. The CDR3 nucleotides are TGTGCCAGCAGCTTGGAAGCCACAGCTAACTATGGCTACACCTTC.

This rearrangement joins TRBV28 to TRBJ2-7; 9 bases map to TRBD2. Germline trimming cut 6 bases from V and 9 bases from J; bases unmatched to any gene: 6. Per the germline V gene, CDR1 is MDHEN and CDR2 is SYDVKM. This CDR3 spans 12 amino acids. The CDR3 sequence: CASRASGVVQYF. The CDR3 DNA is TGTGCCAGCAGAGCTAGCGGGGTGGTGCAGTACTTC.